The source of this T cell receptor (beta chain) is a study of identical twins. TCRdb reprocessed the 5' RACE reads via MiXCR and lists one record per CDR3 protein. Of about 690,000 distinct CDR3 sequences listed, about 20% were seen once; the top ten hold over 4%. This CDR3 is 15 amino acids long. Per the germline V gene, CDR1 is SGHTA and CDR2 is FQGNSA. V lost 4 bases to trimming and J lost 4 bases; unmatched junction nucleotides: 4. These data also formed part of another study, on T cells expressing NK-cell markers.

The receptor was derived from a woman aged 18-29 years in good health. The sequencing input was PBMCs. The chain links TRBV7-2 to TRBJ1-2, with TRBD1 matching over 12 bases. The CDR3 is CASSSGTGGSYGYTF. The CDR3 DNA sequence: TGTGCCAGCAGCTCCGGGACAGGGGGCAGCTATGGCTACACCTTC.